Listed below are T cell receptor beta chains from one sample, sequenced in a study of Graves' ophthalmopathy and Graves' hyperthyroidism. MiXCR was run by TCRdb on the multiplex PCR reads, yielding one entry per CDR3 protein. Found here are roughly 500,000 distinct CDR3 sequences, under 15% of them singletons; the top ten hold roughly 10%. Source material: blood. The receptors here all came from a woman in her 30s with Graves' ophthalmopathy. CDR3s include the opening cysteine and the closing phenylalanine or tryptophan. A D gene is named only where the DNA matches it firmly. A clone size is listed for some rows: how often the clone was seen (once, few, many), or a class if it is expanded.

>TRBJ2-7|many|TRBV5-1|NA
CASSPGPGEQYF
TGCGCCAGCAGCCCCGGGCCGGGCGAGCAGTACTTC
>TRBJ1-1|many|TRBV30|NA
CAWRAGRRNTEAFF
TGTGCCTGGAGGGCGGGCCGCAGGAACACTGAAGCTTTCTTT
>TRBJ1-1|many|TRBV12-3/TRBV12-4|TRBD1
CASSLDRGLNTEAFF
TGTGCCAGCAGTTTAGACAGGGGGTTGAACACTGAAGCTTTCTTT
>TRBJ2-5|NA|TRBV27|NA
CASSLSPWRAQETQYF
TGTGCCAGCAGTTTAAGCCCCTGGAGGGCCCAAGAGACCCAGTACTTC
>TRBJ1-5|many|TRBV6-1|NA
CASSEWTVSNQPQHF
TGTGCCAGCAGTGAATGGACGGTTAGCAATCAGCCCCAGCATTTT
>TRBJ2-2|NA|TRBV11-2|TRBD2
CASREPVLVSSGGGGELFF
TGTGCCAGCAGAGAACCGGTTCTCGTATCTAGCGGGGGTGGCGGGGAGCTGTTTTTT
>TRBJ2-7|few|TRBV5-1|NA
CASSLDKNYEQYF
TGCGCCAGCAGCTTGGACAAGAACTACGAGCAGTACTTC
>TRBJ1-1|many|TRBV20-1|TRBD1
CSAVHRGLNTEAFF
TGCAGTGCTGTCCACAGGGGATTGAACACTGAAGCTTTCTTT
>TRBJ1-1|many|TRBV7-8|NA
CASSLASLNTEAFF
TGTGCCAGCAGCTTAGCCAGTCTGAACACTGAAGCTTTCTTT
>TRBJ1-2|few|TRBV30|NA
CAWTYRVSGVGYTF
TGTGCCTGGACCTACAGGGTATCTGGTGTAGGCTACACCTTC
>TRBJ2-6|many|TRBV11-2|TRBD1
CASSSWDRLRANVLTF
TGTGCCAGCAGCTCTTGGGACAGGTTGAGGGCCAACGTCCTGACTTTC
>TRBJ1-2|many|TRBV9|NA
CASSVAAANGYTF
TGTGCCAGCAGCGTAGCGGCAGCTAATGGCTACACCTTC
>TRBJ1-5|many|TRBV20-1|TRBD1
CSADRDRGRGPQHF
TGCAGTGCTGACCGGGACAGGGGAAGGGGGCCCCAGCATTTT
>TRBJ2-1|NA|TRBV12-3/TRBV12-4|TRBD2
CASTLREGGVTNEQFF
TGTGCCAGCACCCTCCGGGAGGGAGGGGTGACCAATGAGCAGTTCTTC
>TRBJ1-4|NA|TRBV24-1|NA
CATSEGSDRYKLFF
TGTGCCACCAGTGAAGGGTCAGATCGGTATAAACTGTTTTTT
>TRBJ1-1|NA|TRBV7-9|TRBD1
CASSQRTGMNTEAFF
TGTGCCAGCAGCCAGCGGACAGGGATGAACACTGAAGCTTTCTTT
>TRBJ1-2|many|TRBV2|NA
CARGHATANYGYTF
TGTGCCAGAGGACATGCGACAGCTAACTATGGCTACACCTTC
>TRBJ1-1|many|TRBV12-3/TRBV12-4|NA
CASSLARKRGLNMNTEAFF
TGTGCCAGCAGTTTAGCCAGGAAGAGGGGCCTTAACATGAACACTGAAGCTTTCTTT
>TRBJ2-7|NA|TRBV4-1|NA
CASSQGGFGEQYF
TGCGCCAGCAGCCAAGGAGGGTTTGGCGAGCAGTACTTC
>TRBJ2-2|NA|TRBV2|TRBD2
CAKRVSGGANTGELFF
TGTGCCAAAAGAGTTAGCGGGGGCGCGAACACCGGGGAGCTGTTTTTT
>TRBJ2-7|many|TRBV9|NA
CASSHTDGREQYF
TGTGCCAGCAGTCACACCGACGGGCGCGAGCAGTACTTC
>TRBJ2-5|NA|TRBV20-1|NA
CSARGGVLLETQYF
TGCAGTGCTAGAGGTGGGGTCCTGCTAGAGACCCAGTACTTC
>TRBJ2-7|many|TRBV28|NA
CASSFGVARFFEQYF
TGTGCCAGCAGTTTTGGGGTAGCGCGGTTCTTCGAGCAGTACTTC
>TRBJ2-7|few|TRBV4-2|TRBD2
CASSQVEAGGGEQYF
TGTGCCAGCAGCCAAGTTGAAGCGGGAGGAGGTGAGCAGTACTTC
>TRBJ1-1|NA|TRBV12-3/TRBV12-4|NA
CACSPGTRNTEAFF
TGTGCCTGCAGCCCGGGGACGAGGAACACTGAAGCTTTCTTT
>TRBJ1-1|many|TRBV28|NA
CASSLRTDPNTEAFF
TGTGCCAGCAGTTTGCGGACGGATCCCAACACTGAAGCTTTCTTT
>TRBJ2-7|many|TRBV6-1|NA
CASRDFPWTNEQYF
TGTGCCAGCAGGGATTTCCCCTGGACAAACGAGCAGTACTTC
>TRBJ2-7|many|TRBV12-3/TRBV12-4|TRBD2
CASSDRLAGGYEQYF
TGTGCCAGCAGCGATCGACTAGCGGGGGGGTACGAGCAGTACTTC
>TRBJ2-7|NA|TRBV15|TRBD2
CATSKPGEGTLPGEQYF
TGTGCCACCAGCAAACCGGGGGAGGGGACCCTGCCGGGAGAGCAGTACTTC
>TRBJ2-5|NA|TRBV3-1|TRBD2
CASSQPLTSGAETQYF
TGTGCCAGCAGCCAACCCCTGACTAGCGGGGCCGAGACCCAGTACTTC
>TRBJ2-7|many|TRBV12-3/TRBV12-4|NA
CASSSTAGGGRTYEQYF
TGTGCCAGCAGTTCCACCGCCGGGGGTGGACGCACCTACGAGCAGTACTTC
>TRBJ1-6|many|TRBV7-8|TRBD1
CASSSRDRANSPLHF
TGTGCCAGCAGCTCCCGGGACAGGGCGAATTCACCCCTCCACTTT
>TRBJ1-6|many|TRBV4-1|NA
CASSPGLNSPLHF
TGCGCCAGCAGCCCGGGACTCAATTCACCCCTCCACTTT
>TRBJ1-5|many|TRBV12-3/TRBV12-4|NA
CASSLEGGWDSNQPQHF
TGTGCCAGCAGTTTAGAAGGGGGTTGGGATAGCAATCAGCCCCAGCATTTT
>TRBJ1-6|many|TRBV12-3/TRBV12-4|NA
CASSLAGSRNSPLHF
TGTGCCAGCAGTTTAGCGGGTTCGAGAAATTCACCCCTCCACTTT
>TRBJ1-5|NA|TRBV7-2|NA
CASSSDSQPQHF
TGTGCCAGCAGCTCAGATAGTCAGCCCCAGCATTTT
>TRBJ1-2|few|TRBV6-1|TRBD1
CASSTAFRQGAYGYTF
TGTGCCAGCAGTACGGCATTTCGACAGGGGGCCTATGGCTACACCTTC
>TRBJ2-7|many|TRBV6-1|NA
CASSIAQGPYEQYF
TGTGCCAGCAGCATTGCACAGGGCCCCTACGAGCAGTACTTC
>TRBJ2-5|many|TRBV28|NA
CASSSGHFQETQYF
TGTGCCAGCAGCTCAGGACACTTCCAAGAGACCCAGTACTTC
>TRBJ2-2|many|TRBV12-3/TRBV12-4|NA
CASSPRNTRAGELFF
TGTGCCAGCAGTCCCCGTAACACCAGGGCCGGGGAGCTGTTTTTT
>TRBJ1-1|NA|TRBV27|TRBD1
CASSFIGTGVGTEAFF
TGTGCCAGCAGCTTTATCGGGACAGGGGTGGGCACTGAAGCTTTCTTT
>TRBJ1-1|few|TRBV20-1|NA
CSARAFRSRGARMNTEAFF
TGCAGTGCTAGAGCATTCAGATCGAGGGGAGCGAGGATGAACACTGAAGCTTTCTTT
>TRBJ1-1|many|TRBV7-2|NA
CASSGAPMNTEAFF
TGTGCCAGCAGTGGGGCCCCCATGAACACTGAAGCTTTCTTT
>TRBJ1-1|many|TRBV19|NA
CASSVGKRITEAFF
TGTGCCAGTAGTGTTGGTAAGAGGATTACTGAAGCTTTCTTT
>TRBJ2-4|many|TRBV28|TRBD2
CASSPIRLAGNIQYF
TGTGCCAGCAGTCCAATACGTCTAGCGGGGAACATTCAGTACTTC
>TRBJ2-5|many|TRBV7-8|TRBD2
CASSRVVTGGQETQYF
TGTGCCAGCAGCAGGGTTGTGACGGGAGGGCAAGAGACCCAGTACTTC
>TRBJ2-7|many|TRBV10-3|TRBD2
CAISDTSGRVLDEQYF
TGTGCCATCAGTGATACTAGCGGGAGAGTCCTAGACGAGCAGTACTTC
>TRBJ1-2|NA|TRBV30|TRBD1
CATISGGYGYTF
TGTGCCACAATTTCAGGGGGCTATGGCTACACCTTC
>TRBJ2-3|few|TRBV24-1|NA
CATSGGVWEADTQYF
TGTGCCACCAGTGGAGGGGTGTGGGAGGCAGATACGCAGTATTTT